A single sample gave rise to the 13 T cell receptor beta chains below, sequenced in a study of T-cell reconstitution after alpha-beta-depleted transplantation in children. It was with unique molecular identifiers that the TCRbeta library was prepared. TCRdb ran MiXCR on the PCR reads and lists one entry per CDR3 protein. The sample lists some 340,000 distinct CDR3 sequences; 10% were seen once. Sequencing used PBMCs from the stem cell graft donor, obtained from the stem cell graft. Receptor source: a human donor who donated a stem cell graft to a child with acute lymphoblastic leukemia.

This sequence joins TRBV5-1 and TRBJ2-5; a possible D gene is TRBD1 (5 bases). This CDR3 contains 12 residues. Germline loops: CDR1 SGHRS, CDR2 YFSETQ. The V and J ends lost 4 bases and 3 bases respectively, with 7 bases between them. The CDR3, as DNA: TGCGCCAGCAGCACAGGTGAAGAGACCCAGTACTTC. Protein sequence: CASSTGEETQYF.

This clonotype was seen repeatedly, ten times or more. The chain joins TRBV28 to TRBJ2-7; D might be TRBD1 (6 bases). The CDR3 totals 13 residues. V was clipped by 3 bases and J by 4 bases, with 10 bases between them. Germline V CDR1 and CDR2: MDHEN, SYDVKM. The CDR3 here is CASSFQGPYEQYF. The CDR3 nucleotides read TGTGCCAGCAGTTTTCAGGGGCCTTACGAGCAGTACTTC.

The V gene is TRBV12-3 or TRBV12-4, the J gene TRBJ2-1; maybe TRBD1 (6 bases). The CDR3 loop spans 12 amino acids. The V and J ends lost 11 bases and 6 bases respectively, with 14 bases between them. The CDR3 spells CASTGQTNEQFF. CDR3 bases: TGTGCCTCGACCGGACAGACCAATGAGCAGTTCTTC.

V gene TRBV12-3 or TRBV12-4 combines with J gene TRBJ2-2; 7 bases are a match to TRBD1. CDR3 length equals 18 residues. The V segment lost 4 bases and the J segment 0 bases; nucleotides outside the gene matches: 11. As DNA, the CDR3 is TGTGCCAGCAGTTGGGTGACAGGGATATTCGCGAACACCGGGGAGCTGTTTTTT. Translation: CASSWVTGIFANTGELFF.

This clonotype was recorded a few times. The V gene is TRBV6-4, the J gene TRBJ2-7; 9 nucleotides match TRBD2. Germline-derived CDR1 and CDR2 are MRHNA and SNTAGT. The CDR3 contains 16 residues. After removal of 2 bases from V and 5 bases from J, the junction contained 10 bases not matched to a gene. The CDR3 is CASSDNRLAEGDEQYF. Written as DNA, the CDR3 is TGTGCCAGCAGTGACAATCGACTAGCGGAAGGGGACGAGCAGTACTTC.

The chain uses TRBV6-5 and TRBJ1-4; D is unresolved. With 0 bases removed from V and 2 bases from J, the gap between germline ends came to 7 bases. Germline-derived CDR1 and CDR2 are MNHEY and SVGAGI. The CDR3 sequence is 15 residues long. The CDR3 nucleotides read TGTGCCAGCAGTTACTCGCGGATTACTAATGAAAAACTGTTTTTT. Its protein product is CASSYSRITNEKLFF.

This clonotype was seen a handful of times. The chain has TRBV7-2 and TRBJ1-1; TRBD1 matches at 8 bases. J lost 5 bases, V lost 3 bases, and 2 bases had no gene match. Germline V lookup: CDR1 SGHTA, CDR2 FQGNSA. This CDR3 contains 13 residues. This CDR3 is CASSFHRGTEAFF. CDR3 coding DNA: TGTGCCAGCAGCTTCCACAGGGGGACTGAAGCTTTCTTT.

V is TRBV12-3 or TRBV12-4 and J is TRBJ2-2, with D perhaps TRBD2 (6 bases). The CDR3 totals 14 residues. With 6 bases removed from V and 2 bases from J, the gap between germline ends came to 10 bases. The CDR3 sequence is CASRSSENTGELFF. In DNA, the CDR3 is TGTGCCAGCAGATCTAGCGAAAACACCGGGGAGCTGTTTTTT.

The chain uses TRBV5-1 and TRBJ2-3, with 7 bases identical to TRBD1. The CDR3 sequence is 13 residues long. Germline assignment: CDR1 SGHRS and CDR2 YFSETQ. V lost 7 bases to trimming and J lost 5 bases; unmatched junction nucleotides: 7. In DNA form, the CDR3 reads TGCGCCAGCGAAAGGGGGCAGGGAGATACGCAGTATTTT. Translation gives CASERGQGDTQYF.

This clonotype turned up a few times. CDR3 sequence reads: CASQPATNEKLFF. DNA for the CDR3: TGTGCCAGCCAACCTGCAACTAATGAAAAACTGTTTTTT. The chain couples TRBV25-1 to TRBJ1-4; the D is unclear. The CDR3 spans 13 residues. Germline lookup yields CDR1 MGHDK and CDR2 SYGVNS. The V end was cut by 8 bases, the J end by 0 bases, with 7 bases between.

The chain has TRBV15 and TRBJ1-5; D unclear. The CDR3 has 14 amino acids. In germline, CDR1 is LNHNV, CDR2 YYDKDF (reference sequence). V was pared by 0 bases and J by 6 bases, with 9 bases between. DNA of the CDR3: TGTGCCACCAGCAGAGATAGTGTGGTTCAGCCCCAGCATTTT. Its protein product is CATSRDSVVQPQHF.

The V call is TRBV7-9, the J call TRBJ2-7; unclear D gene. From germline, CDR1 is SEHNR and CDR2 FQNEAQ (reference sequence). V was pared by 1 base and J by 1 base, with 8 bases between. This CDR3 has 14 amino acids. The CDR3 DNA reads as TGTGCCAGCAGCTTAGTTGAATCTTCCTACGAGCAGTACTTC. Residues: CASSLVESSYEQYF.

This clonotype has more than one count but fewer than ten. J is TRBJ1-5 and V is TRBV7-2; no clear D. Per the germline V gene, CDR1 is SGHTA and CDR2 is FQGNSA. CDR3 size: 14 residues. The V gene lost 1 base and the J gene lost 7 bases, with 11 bases spanning the gap. The CDR3 nucleotides read TGTGCCAGCAGCTTAGTCGATTTGAGGCAGCCCCAGCATTTT. Residues: CASSLVDLRQPQHF.